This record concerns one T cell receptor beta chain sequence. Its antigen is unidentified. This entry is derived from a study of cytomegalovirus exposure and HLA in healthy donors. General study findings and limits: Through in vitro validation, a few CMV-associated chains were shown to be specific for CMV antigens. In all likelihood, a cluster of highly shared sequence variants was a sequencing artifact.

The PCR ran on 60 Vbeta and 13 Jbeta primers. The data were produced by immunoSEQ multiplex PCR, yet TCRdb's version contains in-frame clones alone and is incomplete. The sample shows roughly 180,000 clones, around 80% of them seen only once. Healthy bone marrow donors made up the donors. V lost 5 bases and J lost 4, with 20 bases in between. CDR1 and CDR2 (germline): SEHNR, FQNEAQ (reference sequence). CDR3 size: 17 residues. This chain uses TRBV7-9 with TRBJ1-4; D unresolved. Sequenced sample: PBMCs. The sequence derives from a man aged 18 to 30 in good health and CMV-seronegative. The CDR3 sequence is CASSPAWARSRNEKLFF. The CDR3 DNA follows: TGTGCCAGCAGCCCCGCCTGGGCCCGGTCCCGTAATGAAAAACTGTTTTTT. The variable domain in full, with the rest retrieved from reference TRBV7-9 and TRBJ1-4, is DTGVSQNPRHKITKRGQNVTFRCDPISEHNRLYWYRQTLGQGPEFLTYFQNEAQLEKSRLLSDRFSAERPKGSFSTLEIQRTEQGDSAMYLCASSPAWARSRNEKLFFGSGTQLSVL.